This TCR beta chain was found in a study of blood T cell repertoires in COVID-19. Overall study: Sources were T cells, B-cell-depleted T cells, or PBMCs; the material itself was cDNA or gDNA.

The protocol was immunoSEQ multiplex PCR, while the TCRdb copy is restricted to in-frame clones and leaves out a portion. This sample has roughly 100,000 clones, with 84% found just once. The sequence was collected from a man aged 55-75 years with acute or convalescent COVID-19. The sequencing input was peripheral blood.

In DNA form, the CDR3 reads TGCGCCAGCAGCTTGGAACTAGCGGACGGGGAGCTGTTTTTT. Translation: CASSLELADGELFF. V gene TRBV5-1 combines with J gene TRBJ2-2; 8 bases are shared with TRBD2. Losses at the gene ends were 0 bases for V and 7 bases for J; bases not matched to a gene: 2. The CDR3 length is 14 residues. Per germline, CDR1 SGHRS and CDR2 YFSETQ.